Below are 28 T cell receptor beta chains sequenced from a single sample in a study of T cells after yellow fever vaccination. Using its own MiXCR run on the 5' RACE reads, TCRdb lists one record per CDR3 protein. The sample has some 160,000 distinct CDR3 sequences; around 9% are singletons. The sample in question was CD8+ T cells sorted from PBMCs, obtained 45 days after the yellow fever booster vaccination. The receptor source for this set is a man aged 18 to 29 who received the YFV17D yellow fever vaccine.

This clonotype appeared a few times. The chain uses TRBV4-3 and TRBJ2-7; 7 bases match TRBD1. Germline lookup yields CDR1 LGHNA and CDR2 YSLEER. CDR3 length equals 14 residues. Losses at the gene ends were 0 bases for V and 5 bases for J; bases not matched to a gene: 4. CDR3 sequence: CASSQDNRGDEQYF. Here the CDR3 DNA reads TGCGCCAGCAGCCAAGATAACAGGGGCGACGAGCAGTACTTC.

The chain carries TRBV7-3 and TRBJ2-1; no definite D call. Per germline, CDR1 SGHTA and CDR2 FQGTGA. Trimming shortened V by 1 base and J by 5 bases, and 6 bases separated the two germline ends. The length of the CDR3 is 13 residues. DNA for the CDR3: TGTGCCAGCAGCTTAAACTGGAACAATGAGCAGTTCTTC. Its protein product is CASSLNWNNEQFF.

This clonotype was counted only a few times. The rearrangement links TRBV28 to TRBJ2-7; tentative D call: TRBD2 (6 bases). This CDR3 has 14 amino acids. The V and J ends lost 4 bases and 0 bases respectively, with 10 bases between them. The germline V gene has CDR1 MDHEN and CDR2 SYDVKM. In DNA form, the CDR3 reads TGTGCCAGCAGTTGGGGGGACCACTCCTACGAGCAGTACGTC. Protein sequence: CASSWGDHSYEQYV.

V gene TRBV5-1 combines with J gene TRBJ1-6; D possibly corresponds to TRBD1 (6 bases). V lost 4 bases to trimming and J lost 6 bases, with 8 bases between them. There are 13 residues in the CDR3. CDR1 SGHRS and CDR2 YFSETQ come from the germline V gene. The CDR3 region has the DNA TGCGCCAGCAGCAACAGGGCTAATTCACCCCTCCACTTT. This encodes CASSNRANSPLHF.

The CDR3 nucleotides read TGTGCCAGCAGTTACGGGGAAGACAATGAGCAGTTCTTC. Translated: CASSYGEDNEQFF. V is TRBV6-5 and J is TRBJ2-1; D not certain. This CDR3 contains 13 residues. Looked up from germline, CDR1 is MNHEY and CDR2 is SVGAGI. The V end was cut by 2 bases, the J end by 5 bases, with 7 bases between.

The rearrangement uses TRBV3-1 and TRBJ2-1; TRBD2 might be the D (6 bases). Germline loops: CDR1 LGHDT, CDR2 YNNKEL (reference sequence). This CDR3 has 15 amino acids. Trimming left V 1 base short and J 2 bases short, with 9 bases between. CDR3 sequence (DNA): TGTGCCAGCAGCCAAGTCGGGAGTGCCTACAATGAGCAGTTCTTC. Translating gives CASSQVGSAYNEQFF.

This clonotype was counted a few times. The J gene is TRBJ2-7, the V gene TRBV6-5; D is perhaps TRBD1 (5 bases). From germline, CDR1 is MNHEY and CDR2 SVGAGI. The CDR3 is 15 amino acids. V lost 6 bases to trimming and J lost 0 bases, with 15 bases between them. For the CDR3, the DNA is TGTGCCAGCAGCCCTACACTGCAGGGCTCCTACGAGCAGTACGTC. This gives the protein CASSPTLQGSYEQYV.

V is TRBV10-3 and J is TRBJ1-5; 10 bases are shared with TRBD1. CDR3 size: 14 residues. CDR1 and CDR2 (germline): ENHRY, SYGVKD. With 4 bases clipped from V and 6 bases from J, the junction kept 3 bases outside the gene matches. CDR3 loop: CAISATGGFQPQHF. The CDR3 DNA follows: TGTGCCATCAGTGCGACAGGGGGCTTTCAGCCCCAGCATTTT.

This sequence joins TRBV20-1 and TRBJ1-5; 7 bases fit TRBD1. With V trimmed by 0 bases and J by 7 bases, 15 bases remained unmatched. There are 17 residues in the CDR3. Looked up from germline, CDR1 is DFQATT and CDR2 is SNEGSKA (reference sequence). CDR3: CSARDGTGDYWGQPQHF. The CDR3 nucleotides are TGCAGTGCTAGAGATGGTACAGGGGATTATTGGGGACAGCCCCAGCATTTT.

This chain links TRBV6-5 with TRBJ2-5, with TRBD2 identical over 12 bases. Losses at the gene ends were 4 bases for V and 5 bases for J; bases not matched to a gene: 5. The germline CDR1 and CDR2 sequences are MNHEY and SVGAGI. There are 15 residues in the CDR3. The CDR3 loop reads CASSSSGGAWETQYF. The CDR3 region has the DNA TGTGCCAGCAGTTCTAGCGGGGGGGCTTGGGAGACCCAGTACTTC.

This clonotype was observed at least ten times. The chain recombines TRBV4-3 with TRBJ2-7, with 9 bases identical to TRBD2. The CDR3 covers 15 residues. The V gene end was trimmed by 1 base and the J gene end by 1 base; junction bases not matched to a gene: 2. Germline V gene sequence: CDR1 LGHNA, CDR2 YSLEER. The CDR3 DNA is TGCGCCAGCAGCCAAGGGAGCGGGGGGTCCTACGAGCAGTACTTC. As protein: CASSQGSGGSYEQYF.

The V gene is TRBV7-9, the J gene TRBJ2-7; D not resolved. CDR1 and CDR2 from the germline V gene are SEHNR and FQNEAQ (reference sequence). The V end was cut by 5 bases, the J end by 0 bases, with 14 bases between. This CDR3 is 15 amino acids long. This chain's CDR3 is CASSINPGLSYEQYF. CDR3 nucleotide sequence: TGTGCCAGCAGCATTAATCCGGGCCTCTCCTACGAGCAGTACTTC.

A few counts support this clonotype. This chain connects TRBV25-1 to TRBJ2-7, with 7 bases matching TRBD1. V trimming: 4 bases; J trimming: 3 bases; junction bases outside the gene matches: 9. The CDR3 extends over 15 amino acids. Germline V gives CDR1 MGHDK, CDR2 SYGVNS. The CDR3 reads CASSALGQVDYEQYF. The CDR3, as DNA: TGTGCCAGCAGTGCGCTAGGACAGGTAGACTACGAGCAGTACTTC.

The chain carries TRBV7-8 and TRBJ2-7, with D maybe TRBD1 (6 bases). The CDR3 loop spans 14 amino acids. Germline V lookup: CDR1 SGHVS, CDR2 FQNEAQ. The V gene lost 3 bases and the J gene lost 0 bases, with 9 bases spanning the gap. The CDR3 is CASSFRDTSYEQYF. As DNA, the CDR3 is TGTGCCAGCAGCTTCCGGGACACCTCCTACGAGCAGTACTTC.

This clonotype was detected ten times or more. The chain employs TRBV7-7 and TRBJ2-1, with D perhaps given as TRBD1 or TRBD2 (5 bases each). The V end lost 1 base, the J end lost 8 bases, and 12 bases lay between the germline ends. Germline V gives CDR1 SSHAT, CDR2 FNYEAQ (reference sequence). The CDR3 is 14 residues long. CDR3 residues: CASSLGPLGDEQFF. CDR3 in DNA: TGTGCCAGCAGCTTAGGACCCCTGGGGGATGAGCAGTTCTTC.

This clonotype showed up many times. V and J are TRBV11-3 and TRBJ2-1; 8 positions agree with TRBD1. Germline-derived CDR1 and CDR2 are SGHNT and YENEEA. V dropped 6 bases and J dropped 10; count of bases not matched to a gene: 11. The CDR3 is 14 amino acids. CDR3 sequence (DNA): TGTGCCAGCAGTAGATCGGGGACAGGCAGAGAGCAGTTCTTC. Translating it yields CASSRSGTGREQFF.

The rearrangement joins TRBV5-1 to TRBJ2-3; D is perhaps TRBD1 (5 bases). Germline-derived CDR1 and CDR2 are SGHRS and YFSETQ. The CDR3 sequence is 15 residues long. V was pared by 5 bases and J by 1 base, with 14 bases between. The CDR3 here is CASSFSGIRTDTQYF. For the CDR3, the DNA is TGCGCCAGCAGTTTCTCAGGGATACGCACAGATACGCAGTATTTT.

The J gene is TRBJ1-1, the V gene TRBV19; D might be TRBD1 (6 bases). The ends were cut back, 6 bases at V and 5 bases at J, with 10 bases in the middle. CDR3 size: 12 residues. Germline V gene sequence: CDR1 LNHDA, CDR2 SQIVND (reference sequence). For the CDR3, the DNA is TGTGCCAGTAGCACGACAGGAACTGAAGCTTTCTTT. Its protein product is CASSTTGTEAFF.

This clonotype was counted at least ten times. The J gene is TRBJ1-2, the V gene TRBV6-6; 10 nucleotides match TRBD1. This CDR3 contains 15 residues. The germline V gene encodes CDR1 MNHNY and CDR2 SVGAGI (reference sequence). J gave up 4 bases and V 5 bases, and 7 bases lay outside the gene matches. The CDR3 region has the DNA TGTGCCAGCAGTACCGGGACAGGGGAGGGCTATGGCTACACCTTC. It codes for CASSTGTGEGYGYTF.

This clonotype was detected only a few times. This chain links TRBV6-1 with TRBJ2-7, with 8 positions matching TRBD1. V lost 6 bases to trimming and J lost 3 bases; unmatched junction nucleotides: 4. The CDR3 runs to 13 residues. Looked up from germline, CDR1 is MNHNS and CDR2 is SASEGT. CDR3 protein: CASSVRGHYEQYF. CDR3 DNA sequence: TGTGCCAGCAGCGTCAGGGGGCACTACGAGCAGTACTTC.

On this clonotype itself: A much larger clone lies a single base off, so this may be a read error. The chain is built from TRBV9 and TRBJ2-1, with D maybe TRBD1 (6 bases). The V end lost 4 bases, the J end lost 8 bases, and 16 bases lay between the germline ends. The CDR3 sequence is 14 residues long. In germline, CDR1 is SGDLS, CDR2 YYNGEE. CDR3 in amino acids: CASSPPRGWYEQFF. The CDR3 bases are TGTGCCAGCAGCCCCCCAAGGGGGTGGTATGAGCAGTTCTTC. The variable domain in full, with the rest retrieved from reference TRBV9 and TRBJ2-1, is DSGVTQTPKHLITATGQRVTLRCSPRSGDLSVYWYQQSLDQGLQFLIQYYNGEERAKGNILERFSAQQFPDLHSELNLSSLELGDSALYFCASSPPRGWYEQFFGPGTRLTVL.

The table lists this clonotype with a few counts. The chain recombines TRBV6-6 with TRBJ2-6; possibly TRBD1 for D (6 bases). The V gene's germline CDR1 is MNHNY and CDR2 SVGAGI (reference sequence). V was cut by 2 bases and J by 0 bases, with 14 bases left in between. The CDR3 is 18 amino acids. Written as DNA, the CDR3 is TGTGCCAGCAGTTACGGTTACAGGGCGGACTCTGGGGCCAACGTCCTGACTTTC. It yields the protein CASSYGYRADSGANVLTF.

This clonotype was picked up a small number of times. This chain joins TRBV7-9 and TRBJ1-4; no definite D call. V lost 3 bases, J lost 5 bases, and 13 bases lay in between. CDR1 and CDR2 (germline): SEHNR, FQNEAQ (reference sequence). CDR3 length: 15 amino acids. Here the CDR3 reads CASSFPRSENEKLFF. CDR3 in DNA: TGTGCCAGCAGCTTCCCGCGGAGCGAGAATGAAAAACTGTTTTTT.

This clonotype turned up a few times. The rearrangement uses TRBV6-5 and TRBJ2-7, with TRBD1 as a possible D gene (6 bases). Trimming cost V 10 bases and J 4 bases, with 17 bases left between them. The germline V gene has CDR1 MNHEY and CDR2 SVGAGI. The CDR3 has 13 amino acids. The CDR3 here is CATGNQGRYEQYF. CDR3 coding DNA: TGTGCCACCGGAAATCAGGGGCGGTACGAGCAGTACTTC.

The rearrangement joins TRBV20-1 to TRBJ2-3, with D possibly TRBD2 on 5 matching bases. CDR3 length equals 13 residues. CDR1 is DFQATT and CDR2 is SNEGSKA in the germline V gene (reference sequence). The ends were cut back, 1 base at V and 10 bases at J, with 15 bases in the middle. Written as DNA, the CDR3 is TGCAGTGCTAGAGGGGAGAGGGCTGATTCGCAGTATTTT. It is translated as CSARGERADSQYF.

This rearrangement joins TRBV18 to TRBJ2-7; 7 nucleotides agree with TRBD1. CDR3 length: 14 amino acids. The ends lost 3 bases at V and 2 bases at J; junction bases unmatched: 4. Germline CDR1 is KGHSH and CDR2 is LQKENI. The CDR3: CASSPTGNPYEQYV. CDR3 sequence (DNA): TGTGCCAGCTCACCGACAGGGAATCCCTACGAGCAGTACGTC.

This clonotype was detected only a few times. The J gene is TRBJ1-1, the V gene TRBV12-5; D is unresolved. The CDR3 has 12 amino acids. Trimming removed 4 bases from V and 3 bases from J, with 6 bases in between. The germline CDR1 and CDR2 sequences are LGHNT and FRNRAP. In nucleotides, the CDR3 is TGTGCTAGTGGTTCCGCGGACACTGAAGCTTTCTTT. Amino acids: CASGSADTEAFF.

There are a few counts of this clonotype. The chain joins TRBV6-6 to TRBJ2-7; a possible D gene is TRBD1 (6 bases). The germline V and J ends were trimmed by 6 bases and 3 bases, with 12 bases remaining between them. This CDR3 contains 13 residues. Per the germline V gene, CDR1 is MNHNY and CDR2 is SVGAGI (reference sequence). In nucleotides, the CDR3 is TGTGCCAGCAGCCAGGACAGTATCTACGAGCAGTACTTC. This sequence encodes CASSQDSIYEQYF.